The sequence of this T cell receptor (beta chain) was determined in a study of T cell responses to AZD1222 COVID-19 vaccine. As regards this clone: As yet, its antigen is unknown.

V was pared by 2 bases and J by 0 bases, with 11 bases between. The CDR3 has 16 residues. CDR1 and CDR2 (germline): KGHSH, LQKENI. TCRdb keeps only in-frame clones here, not all; method: immunoSEQ multiplex PCR. The table includes roughly 180,000 clones, 91% detected once. General study points: Seropositivity was recorded at baseline in only a handful of AZD1222 recipients. Spike-specific TCRs gained breadth and depth after people received two AZD1222 doses. There were vaccine-associated CD4 TCRs across spike, dominant at 160-218 and 743-854.

J is TRBJ1-3 and V is TRBV18; D ambiguous. This receptor was taken from an adult in good health. The specimen comprised peripheral blood, sampled on day 0 of AZD1222 vaccination. CDR3 in amino acids: CASSPAARSSGNTIYF. The CDR3 DNA is TGTGCCAGCTCACCAGCCGCCAGAAGCTCTGGAAACACCATATATTTT.